A single sample gave rise to the 4 T cell receptor beta chains below, sequenced in a study of untreated major depressive disorder. Profiled with immunoSEQ multiplex PCR; TCRdb holds only in-frame clones, not every one. The table records some 20,000 clones, about 89% of them present only once. Sequencing was done on a sample of CD4+ T cells from PBMCs. The receptors come from a woman between 25 and 40 years old in good health.

The rearrangement joins TRBV6-4 to TRBJ2-6, with no clear D. V lost 6 bases, J lost 2 bases, and 8 bases lay in between. CDR1 and CDR2 from the germline V gene are MRHNA and SNTAGT. The CDR3 spans 14 residues. This CDR3 is CASSPFAGANVLTF. The CDR3 bases are TGTGCCAGCAGCCCGTTCGCTGGGGCCAACGTCCTGACTTTC.

The rearrangement joins TRBV28 to TRBJ2-7; D unclear. V dropped 6 bases and J dropped 1 base, with 16 bases sitting between them. Looked up from germline, CDR1 is MDHEN and CDR2 is SYDVKM. The CDR3 has 15 residues. CDR3 sequence: CASSPFPGSSYEQYF. In nucleotides, the CDR3 is TGTGCCAGCAGCCCGTTCCCGGGCTCTTCCTACGAGCAGTACTTC.

The V and J genes are TRBV6-5 and TRBJ1-1; TRBD1 aligns across 7 bases. Trimming at V came to 5 bases and at J to 1 base, leaving 7 bases not matched to a gene. The CDR3 extends over 15 amino acids. Germline V gene sequence: CDR1 MNHEY, CDR2 SVGAGI. DNA for the CDR3: TGTGCCAGCAGTCCCCGGGGGGACAGGAACACTGAAGCTTTCTTT. As protein: CASSPRGDRNTEAFF.

The gene calls are TRBV4-1 and TRBJ1-2, with TRBD1 as a possible D gene (5 bases). Germline loops: CDR1 MGHRA, CDR2 YSYEKL. Trimming left V 1 base short and J 0 bases short, with 12 bases between. This CDR3 is built from 16 residues. The CDR3 sequence: CASSQVKTATNYGYTF. The CDR3 region has the DNA TGCGCCAGCAGCCAAGTAAAGACAGCGACTAACTATGGCTACACCTTC.